This TCR beta chain stems from a study of cytomegalovirus exposure and HLA in healthy donors. This PCR relied on a set of 60 Vbeta primers and 13 Jbeta primers. Here immunoSEQ multiplex PCR was the method, and the copy in TCRdb shows in-frame clones only, minus some. Of some 98,000 clones detected, roughly 70% appear once; the ten largest clones hold under 2.5%. Germline assignment: CDR1 SGHRS and CDR2 YFSETQ. V lost 2 bases to trimming and J lost 9 bases, with 9 bases between them. The CDR3 totals 12 residues. The chain uses TRBV5-1 and TRBJ2-1, with D unresolved. Sequencing used PBMCs. The TCR sequence derives from a man between 50 and 59 years old in good health and CMV-seronegative. The CDR3 loop reads CASSLSVVEQFF. In nucleotides, the CDR3 is TGCGCCAGCAGCTTAAGCGTCGTTGAGCAGTTCTTC.